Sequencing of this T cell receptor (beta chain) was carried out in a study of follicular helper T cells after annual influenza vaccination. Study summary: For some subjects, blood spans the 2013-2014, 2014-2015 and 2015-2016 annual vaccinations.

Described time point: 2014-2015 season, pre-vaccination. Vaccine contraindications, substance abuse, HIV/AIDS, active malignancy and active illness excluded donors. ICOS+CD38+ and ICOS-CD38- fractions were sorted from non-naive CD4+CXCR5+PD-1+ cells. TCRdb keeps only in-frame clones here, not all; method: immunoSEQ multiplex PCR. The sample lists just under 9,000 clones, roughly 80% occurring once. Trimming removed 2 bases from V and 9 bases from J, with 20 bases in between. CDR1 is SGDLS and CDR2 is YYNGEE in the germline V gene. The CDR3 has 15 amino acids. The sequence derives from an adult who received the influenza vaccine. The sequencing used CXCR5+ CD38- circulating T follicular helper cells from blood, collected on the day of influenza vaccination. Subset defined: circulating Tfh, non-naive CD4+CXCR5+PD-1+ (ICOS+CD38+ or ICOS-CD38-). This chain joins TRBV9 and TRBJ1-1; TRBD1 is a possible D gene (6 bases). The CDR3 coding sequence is TGTGCCAGCAGCGTCGAACGGGACAACAATTTTCAAGCTTTCTTT. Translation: CASSVERDNNFQAFF.